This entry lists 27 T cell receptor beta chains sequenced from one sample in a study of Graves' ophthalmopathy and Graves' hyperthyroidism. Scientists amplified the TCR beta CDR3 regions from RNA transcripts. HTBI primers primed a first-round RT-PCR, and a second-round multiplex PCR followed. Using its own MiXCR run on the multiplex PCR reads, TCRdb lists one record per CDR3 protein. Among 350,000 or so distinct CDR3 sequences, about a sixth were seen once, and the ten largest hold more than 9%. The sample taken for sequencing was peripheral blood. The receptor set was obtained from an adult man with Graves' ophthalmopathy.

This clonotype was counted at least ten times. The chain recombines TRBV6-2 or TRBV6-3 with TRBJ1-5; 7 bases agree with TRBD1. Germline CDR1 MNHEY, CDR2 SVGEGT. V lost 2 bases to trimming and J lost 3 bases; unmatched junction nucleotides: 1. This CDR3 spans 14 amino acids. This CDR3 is CASSYGTVNQPQHF. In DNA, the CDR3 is TGTGCCAGCAGTTACGGGACAGTCAATCAGCCCCAGCATTTT.

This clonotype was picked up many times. CDR3 loop: CASSLLHSGGAGGELFF. CDR3 nucleotide sequence: TGTGCCAGTAGTCTCCTCCACAGCGGGGGGGCCGGCGGGGAGCTGTTTTTT. The gene calls are TRBV19 and TRBJ2-2, with 10 nucleotides matching TRBD2. The CDR3 has 17 residues. Per germline, CDR1 LNHDA and CDR2 SQIVND (reference sequence). V trimming: 5 bases; J trimming: 7 bases; junction bases outside the gene matches: 13.

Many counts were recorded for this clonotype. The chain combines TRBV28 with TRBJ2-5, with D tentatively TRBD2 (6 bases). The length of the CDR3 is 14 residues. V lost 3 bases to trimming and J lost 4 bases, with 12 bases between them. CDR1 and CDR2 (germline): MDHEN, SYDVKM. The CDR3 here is CASSFRRGVETQYF. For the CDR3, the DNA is TGTGCCAGCAGTTTCAGGCGGGGTGTAGAGACCCAGTACTTC.

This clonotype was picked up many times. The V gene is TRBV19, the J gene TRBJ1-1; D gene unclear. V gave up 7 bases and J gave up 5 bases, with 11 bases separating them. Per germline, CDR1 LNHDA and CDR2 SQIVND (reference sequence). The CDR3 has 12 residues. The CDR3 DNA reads TGTGCCAGTAAGAGCGTGGGAACTGAAGCTTTCTTT. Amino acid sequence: CASKSVGTEAFF.

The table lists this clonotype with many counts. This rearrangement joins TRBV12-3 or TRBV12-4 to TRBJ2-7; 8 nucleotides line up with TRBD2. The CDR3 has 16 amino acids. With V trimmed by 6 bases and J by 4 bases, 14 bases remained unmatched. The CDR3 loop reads CASSLIMASGPYEQYF. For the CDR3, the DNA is TGTGCCAGCAGCTTAATTATGGCTAGCGGGCCATACGAGCAGTACTTC.

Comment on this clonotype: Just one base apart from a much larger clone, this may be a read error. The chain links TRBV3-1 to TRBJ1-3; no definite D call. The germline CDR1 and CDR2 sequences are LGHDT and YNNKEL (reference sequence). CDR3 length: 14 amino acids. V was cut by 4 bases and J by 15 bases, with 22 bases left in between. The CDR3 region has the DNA TGTGCCAGCAGCCTCAGGACGTCTCTGAGTGCCACATATTTT. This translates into CASSLRTSLSATYF.

DNA of the CDR3: TGTGCCTGGAGGCGGGACCTTACCTACGAGCAGTACTTC. Encoded protein: CAWRRDLTYEQYF. The chain is built from TRBV30 and TRBJ2-7, with a tentative D call TRBD2 (6 bases). V was clipped by 3 bases and J by 2 bases, with 11 bases between them. The germline CDR1 and CDR2 sequences are GTSNPN and SVGIG (reference sequence). This CDR3 spans 13 amino acids.

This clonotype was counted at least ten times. CDR3 amino acids: CSVVWQMNTEAFF. As DNA, the CDR3 is TGCAGCGTTGTTTGGCAGATGAACACTGAAGCTTTCTTT. V gene TRBV29-1 combines with J gene TRBJ1-1, with D uncertain. CDR1 is SQVTM, CDR2 ANQGSEA, per germline. V lost 4 bases to trimming and J lost 0 bases, with 9 bases between them. The CDR3 sequence is 13 residues long.

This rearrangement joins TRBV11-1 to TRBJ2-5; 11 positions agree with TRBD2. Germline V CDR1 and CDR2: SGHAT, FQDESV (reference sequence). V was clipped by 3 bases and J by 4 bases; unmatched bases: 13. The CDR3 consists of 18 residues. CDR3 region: CASSFLAGGRSPVETQYF. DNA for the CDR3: TGTGCCAGCAGCTTCTTAGCGGGAGGGCGAAGTCCAGTAGAGACCCAGTACTTC.

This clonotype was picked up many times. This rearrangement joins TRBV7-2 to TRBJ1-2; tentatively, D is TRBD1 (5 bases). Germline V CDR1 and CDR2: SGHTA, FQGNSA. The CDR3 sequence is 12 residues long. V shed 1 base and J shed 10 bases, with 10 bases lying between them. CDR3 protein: CASSLGGGLYTF. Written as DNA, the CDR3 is TGTGCCAGCAGCTTAGGGGGCGGCCTCTACACCTTC.

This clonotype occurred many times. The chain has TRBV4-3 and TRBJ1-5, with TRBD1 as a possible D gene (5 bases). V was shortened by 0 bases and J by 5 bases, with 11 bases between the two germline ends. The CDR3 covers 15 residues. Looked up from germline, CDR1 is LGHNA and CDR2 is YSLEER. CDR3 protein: CASSQDRQSYQPQHF. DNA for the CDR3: TGCGCCAGCAGCCAAGACCGACAGTCCTATCAGCCCCAGCATTTT.

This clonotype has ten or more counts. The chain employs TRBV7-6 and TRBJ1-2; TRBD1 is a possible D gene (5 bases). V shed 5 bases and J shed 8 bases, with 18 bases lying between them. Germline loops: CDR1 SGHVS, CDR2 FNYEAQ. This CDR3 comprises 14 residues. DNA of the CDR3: TGTGCCAGCAGCGAGAACAGGATTAGGGGAGGCTACACCTTC. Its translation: CASSENRIRGGYTF.

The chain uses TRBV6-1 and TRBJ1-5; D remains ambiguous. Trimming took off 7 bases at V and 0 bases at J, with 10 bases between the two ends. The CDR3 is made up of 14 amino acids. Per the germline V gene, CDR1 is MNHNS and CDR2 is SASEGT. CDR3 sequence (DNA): TGTGCCAGCAAAGCCACGGCTAGCAATCAGCCCCAGCATTTT. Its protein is CASKATASNQPQHF.

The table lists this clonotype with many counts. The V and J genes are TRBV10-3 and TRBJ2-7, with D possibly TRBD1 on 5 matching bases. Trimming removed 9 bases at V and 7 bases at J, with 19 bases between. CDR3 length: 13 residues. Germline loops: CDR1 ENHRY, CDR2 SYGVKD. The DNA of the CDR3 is TGTGCCATGGACATGTGGGTGGCGCGGGAGCAGTACTTC. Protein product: CAMDMWVAREQYF.

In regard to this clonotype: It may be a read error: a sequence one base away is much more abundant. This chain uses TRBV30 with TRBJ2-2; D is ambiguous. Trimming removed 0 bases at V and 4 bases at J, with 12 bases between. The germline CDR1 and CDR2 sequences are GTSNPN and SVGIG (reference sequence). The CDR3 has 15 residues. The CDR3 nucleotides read TGTGCCTGGAGTGTACTCTACGGAGCCACCGGGGAGCTGTTTTTT. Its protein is CAWSVLYGATGELFF.

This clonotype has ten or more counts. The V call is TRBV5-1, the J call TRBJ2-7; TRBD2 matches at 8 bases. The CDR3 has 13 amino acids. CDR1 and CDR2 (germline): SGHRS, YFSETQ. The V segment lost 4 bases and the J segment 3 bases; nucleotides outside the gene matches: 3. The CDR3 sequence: CASSLAGRYEQYF. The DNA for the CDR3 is TGCGCCAGCAGCCTAGCGGGCCGCTACGAGCAGTACTTC.

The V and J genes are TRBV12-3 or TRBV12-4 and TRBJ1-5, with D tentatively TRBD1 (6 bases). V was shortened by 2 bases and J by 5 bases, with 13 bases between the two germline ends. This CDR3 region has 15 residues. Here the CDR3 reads CASSLRGGSDQPQHF. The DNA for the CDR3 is TGTGCCAGCAGTTTAAGGGGGGGATCCGATCAGCCCCAGCATTTT.

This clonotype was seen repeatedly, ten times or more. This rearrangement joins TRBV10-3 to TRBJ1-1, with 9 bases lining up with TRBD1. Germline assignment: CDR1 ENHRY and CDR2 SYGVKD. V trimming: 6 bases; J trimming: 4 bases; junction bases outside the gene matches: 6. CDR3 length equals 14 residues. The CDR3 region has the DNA TGTGCCATCAGGGGACAGGGACCGTTCACTGAAGCTTTCTTT. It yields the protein CAIRGQGPFTEAFF.

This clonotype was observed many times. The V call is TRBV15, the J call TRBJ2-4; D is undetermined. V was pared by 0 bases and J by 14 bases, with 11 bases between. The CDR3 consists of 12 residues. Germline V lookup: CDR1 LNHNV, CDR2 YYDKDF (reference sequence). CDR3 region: CATSRDSEIEYF. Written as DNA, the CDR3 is TGTGCCACCAGCAGAGATTCCGAGATTGAGTACTTC. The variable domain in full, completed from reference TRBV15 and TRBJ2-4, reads DAMVIQNPRYQVTQFGKPVTLSCSQTLNHNVMYWYQQKSSQAPKLLFHYYDKDFNNEADTPDNFQSRRPNTSFCFLDIRSPGLGDTAMYLCATSRDSEIEYFGAGTRLSVL.

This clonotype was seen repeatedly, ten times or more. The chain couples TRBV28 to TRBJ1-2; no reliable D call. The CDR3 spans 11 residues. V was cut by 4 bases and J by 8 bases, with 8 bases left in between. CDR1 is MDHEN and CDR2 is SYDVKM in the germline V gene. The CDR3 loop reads CASSSFVGYTF. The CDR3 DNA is TGTGCCAGCAGTTCATTTGTGGGCTACACCTTC.

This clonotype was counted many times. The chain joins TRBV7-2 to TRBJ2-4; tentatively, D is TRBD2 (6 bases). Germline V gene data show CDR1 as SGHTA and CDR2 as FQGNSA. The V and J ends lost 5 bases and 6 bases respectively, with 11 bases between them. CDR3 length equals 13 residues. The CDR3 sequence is CASSRDLGNIQYF. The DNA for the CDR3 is TGTGCCAGCAGCCGGGACTTGGGAAACATTCAGTACTTC.

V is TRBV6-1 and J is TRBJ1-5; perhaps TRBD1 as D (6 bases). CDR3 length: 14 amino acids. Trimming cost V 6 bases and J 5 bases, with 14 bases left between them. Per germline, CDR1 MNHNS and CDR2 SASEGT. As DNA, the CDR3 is TGTGCCAGCAGACAAACAGGGAATCATCAGCCCCAGCATTTT. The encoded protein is CASRQTGNHQPQHF.

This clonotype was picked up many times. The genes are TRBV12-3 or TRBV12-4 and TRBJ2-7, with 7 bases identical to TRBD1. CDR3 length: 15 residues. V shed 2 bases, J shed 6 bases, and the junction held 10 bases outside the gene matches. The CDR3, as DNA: TGTGCCAGCAGTTTACTCCCAGGGGGAACGAGCGAGCAGTACTTC. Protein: CASSLLPGGTSEQYF.

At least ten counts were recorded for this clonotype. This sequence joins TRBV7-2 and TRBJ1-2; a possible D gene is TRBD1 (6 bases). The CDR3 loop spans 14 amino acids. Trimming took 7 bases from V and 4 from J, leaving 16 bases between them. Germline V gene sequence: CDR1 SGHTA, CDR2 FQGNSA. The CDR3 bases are TGTGCCAGCATCAGTTGGGGGGCACTCTATGGCTACACCTTC. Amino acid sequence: CASISWGALYGYTF.

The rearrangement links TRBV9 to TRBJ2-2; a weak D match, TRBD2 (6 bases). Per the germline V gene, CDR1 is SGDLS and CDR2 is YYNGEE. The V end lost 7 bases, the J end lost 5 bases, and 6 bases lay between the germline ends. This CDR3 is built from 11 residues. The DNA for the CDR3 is TGTGCCAGCGCGGGGACCGGGGAGCTGTTTTTT. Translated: CASAGTGELFF.

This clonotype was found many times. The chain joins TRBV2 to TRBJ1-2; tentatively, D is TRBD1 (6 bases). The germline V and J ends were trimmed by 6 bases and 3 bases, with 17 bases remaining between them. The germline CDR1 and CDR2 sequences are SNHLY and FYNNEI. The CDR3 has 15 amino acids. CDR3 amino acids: CASRFLRRQDYGYTF. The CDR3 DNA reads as TGTGCCAGCAGATTCCTCCGGAGACAGGACTATGGCTACACCTTC.

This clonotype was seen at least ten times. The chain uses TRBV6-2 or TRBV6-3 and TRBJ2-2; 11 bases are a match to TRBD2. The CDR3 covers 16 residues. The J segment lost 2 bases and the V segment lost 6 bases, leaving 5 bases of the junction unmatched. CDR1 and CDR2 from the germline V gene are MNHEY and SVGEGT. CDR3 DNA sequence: TGTGCCAGCAGACTCCTAGCGGGGGGCAACACCGGGGAGCTGTTTTTT. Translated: CASRLLAGGNTGELFF.